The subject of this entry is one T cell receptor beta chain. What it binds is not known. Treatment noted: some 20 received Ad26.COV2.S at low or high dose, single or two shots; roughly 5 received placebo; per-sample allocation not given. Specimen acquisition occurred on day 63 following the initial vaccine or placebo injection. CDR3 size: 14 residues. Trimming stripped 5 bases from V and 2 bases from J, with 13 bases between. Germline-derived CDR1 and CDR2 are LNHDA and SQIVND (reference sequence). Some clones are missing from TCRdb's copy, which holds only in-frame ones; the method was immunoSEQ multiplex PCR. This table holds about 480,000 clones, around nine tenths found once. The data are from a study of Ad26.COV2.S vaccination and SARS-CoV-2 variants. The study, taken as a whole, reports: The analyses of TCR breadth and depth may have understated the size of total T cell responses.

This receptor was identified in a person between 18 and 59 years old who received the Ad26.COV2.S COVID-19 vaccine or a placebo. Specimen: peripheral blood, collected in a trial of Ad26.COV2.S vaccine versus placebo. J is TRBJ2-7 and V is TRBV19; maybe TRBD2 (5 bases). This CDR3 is CASSWETRPYEQYF. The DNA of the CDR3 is TGTGCCAGTAGTTGGGAGACCAGGCCCTACGAGCAGTACTTC.